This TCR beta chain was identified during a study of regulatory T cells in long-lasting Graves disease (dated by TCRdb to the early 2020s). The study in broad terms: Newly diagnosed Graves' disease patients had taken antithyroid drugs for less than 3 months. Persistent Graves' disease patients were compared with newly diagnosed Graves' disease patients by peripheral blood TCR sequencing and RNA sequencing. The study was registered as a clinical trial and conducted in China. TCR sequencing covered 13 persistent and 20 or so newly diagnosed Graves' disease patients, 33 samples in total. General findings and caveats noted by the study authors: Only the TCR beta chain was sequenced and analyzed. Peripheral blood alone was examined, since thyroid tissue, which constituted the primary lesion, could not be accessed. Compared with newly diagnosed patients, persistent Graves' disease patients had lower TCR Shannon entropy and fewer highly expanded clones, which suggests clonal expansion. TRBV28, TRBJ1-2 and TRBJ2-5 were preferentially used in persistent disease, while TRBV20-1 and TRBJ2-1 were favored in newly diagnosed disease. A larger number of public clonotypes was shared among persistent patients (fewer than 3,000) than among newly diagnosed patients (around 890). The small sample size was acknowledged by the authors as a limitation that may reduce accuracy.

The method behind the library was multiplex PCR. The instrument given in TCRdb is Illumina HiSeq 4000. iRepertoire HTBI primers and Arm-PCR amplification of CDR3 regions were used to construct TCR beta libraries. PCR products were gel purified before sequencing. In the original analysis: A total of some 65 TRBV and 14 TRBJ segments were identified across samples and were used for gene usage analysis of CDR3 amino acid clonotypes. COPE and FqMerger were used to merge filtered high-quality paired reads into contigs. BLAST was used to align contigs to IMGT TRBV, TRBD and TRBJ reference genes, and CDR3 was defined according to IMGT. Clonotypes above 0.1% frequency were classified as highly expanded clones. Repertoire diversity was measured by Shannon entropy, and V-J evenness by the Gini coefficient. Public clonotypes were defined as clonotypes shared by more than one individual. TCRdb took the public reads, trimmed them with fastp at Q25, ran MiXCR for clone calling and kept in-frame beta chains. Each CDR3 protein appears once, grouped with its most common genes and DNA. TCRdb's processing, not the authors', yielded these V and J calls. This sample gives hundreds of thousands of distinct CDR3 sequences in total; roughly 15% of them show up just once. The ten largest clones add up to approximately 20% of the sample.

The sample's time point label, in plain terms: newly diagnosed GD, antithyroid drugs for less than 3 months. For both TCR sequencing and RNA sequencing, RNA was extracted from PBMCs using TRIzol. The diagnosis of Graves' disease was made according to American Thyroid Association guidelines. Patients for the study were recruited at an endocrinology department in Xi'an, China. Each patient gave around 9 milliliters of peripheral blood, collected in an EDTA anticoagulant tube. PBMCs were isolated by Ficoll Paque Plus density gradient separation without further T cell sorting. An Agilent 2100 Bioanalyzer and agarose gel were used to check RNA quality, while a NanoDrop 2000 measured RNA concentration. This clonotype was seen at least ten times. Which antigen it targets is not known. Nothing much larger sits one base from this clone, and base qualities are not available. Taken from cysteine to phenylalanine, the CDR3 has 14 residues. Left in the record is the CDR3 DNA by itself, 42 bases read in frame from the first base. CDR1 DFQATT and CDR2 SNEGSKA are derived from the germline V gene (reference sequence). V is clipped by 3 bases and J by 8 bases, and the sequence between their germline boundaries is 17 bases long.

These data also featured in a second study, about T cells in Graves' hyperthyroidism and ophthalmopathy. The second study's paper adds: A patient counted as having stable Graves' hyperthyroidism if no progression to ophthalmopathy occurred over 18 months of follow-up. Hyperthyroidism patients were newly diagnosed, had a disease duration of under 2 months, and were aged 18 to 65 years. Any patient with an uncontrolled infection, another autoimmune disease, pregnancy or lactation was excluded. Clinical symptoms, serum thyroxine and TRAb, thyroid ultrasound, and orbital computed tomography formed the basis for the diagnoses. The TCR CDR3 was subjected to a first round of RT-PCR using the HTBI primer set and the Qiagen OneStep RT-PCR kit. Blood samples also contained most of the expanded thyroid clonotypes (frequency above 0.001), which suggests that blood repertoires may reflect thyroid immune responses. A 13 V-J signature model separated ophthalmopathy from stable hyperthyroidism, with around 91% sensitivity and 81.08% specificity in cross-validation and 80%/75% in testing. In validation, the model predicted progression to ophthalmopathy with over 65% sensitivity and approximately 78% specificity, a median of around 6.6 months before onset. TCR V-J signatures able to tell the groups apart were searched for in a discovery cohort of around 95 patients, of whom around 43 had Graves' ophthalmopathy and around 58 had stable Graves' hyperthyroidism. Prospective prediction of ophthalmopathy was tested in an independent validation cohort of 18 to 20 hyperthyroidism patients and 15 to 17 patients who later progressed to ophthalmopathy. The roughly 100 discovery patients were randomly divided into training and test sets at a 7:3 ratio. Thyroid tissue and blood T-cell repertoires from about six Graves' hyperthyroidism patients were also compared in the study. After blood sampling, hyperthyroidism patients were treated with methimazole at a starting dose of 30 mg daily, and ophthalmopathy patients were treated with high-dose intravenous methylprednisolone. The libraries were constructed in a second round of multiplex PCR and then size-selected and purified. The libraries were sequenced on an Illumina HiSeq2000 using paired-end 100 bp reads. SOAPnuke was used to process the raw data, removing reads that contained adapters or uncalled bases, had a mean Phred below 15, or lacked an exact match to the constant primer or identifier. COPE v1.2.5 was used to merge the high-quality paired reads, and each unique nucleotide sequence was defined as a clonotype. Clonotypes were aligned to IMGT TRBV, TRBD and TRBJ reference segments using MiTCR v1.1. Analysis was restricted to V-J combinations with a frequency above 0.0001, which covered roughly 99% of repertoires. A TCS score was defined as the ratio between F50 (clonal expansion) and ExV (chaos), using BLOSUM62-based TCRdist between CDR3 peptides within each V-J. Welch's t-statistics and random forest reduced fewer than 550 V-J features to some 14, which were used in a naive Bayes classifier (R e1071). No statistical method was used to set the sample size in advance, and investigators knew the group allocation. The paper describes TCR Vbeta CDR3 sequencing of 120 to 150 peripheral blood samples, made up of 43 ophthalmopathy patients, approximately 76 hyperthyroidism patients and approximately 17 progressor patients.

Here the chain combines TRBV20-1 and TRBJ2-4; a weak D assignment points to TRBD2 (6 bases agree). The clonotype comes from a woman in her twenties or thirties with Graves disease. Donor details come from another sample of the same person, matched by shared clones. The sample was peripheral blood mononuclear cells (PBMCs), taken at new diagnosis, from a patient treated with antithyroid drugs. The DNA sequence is TGCAGTGCTAGGGAAGGTTACGGGGAGGACATTCAGTACTTC. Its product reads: CSAREGYGEDIQYF.